Below are 25 T cell receptor beta chains sequenced from a single sample in a study of blood T cells in healthy people across ages. Combining a sample-barcoded 5' primer with a J-beta primer mix, a second PCR ran for roughly 7 to 12 cycles. TCRdb reanalysed the 5' RACE reads using MiXCR and keeps one entry per CDR3 protein. Counted here are roughly 700,000 distinct CDR3 sequences, around 48% occurring once; the ten biggest clones make up 30% to 40%. The sample comprised blood. All receptors come from a woman aged 60-75 years in good health.

This chain links TRBV28 with TRBJ2-1; D gene unclear. Trimming shortened V by 10 bases and J by 5 bases, and 15 bases separated the two germline ends. There are 13 residues in the CDR3. Germline V gene sequence: CDR1 MDHEN, CDR2 SYDVKM. The CDR3 DNA sequence: TGTGCCATGCGGCGGCTAGAGGACAATGAGCAGTTCTTC. It specifies CAMRRLEDNEQFF.

The chain combines TRBV12-3 or TRBV12-4 with TRBJ2-7; D not resolved. The CDR3 sequence is 11 residues long. V was shortened by 3 bases and J by 6 bases, with 6 bases between the two germline ends. Here the CDR3 reads CASSFKREQYF. The CDR3 DNA sequence: TGTGCCAGCAGTTTTAAGCGCGAGCAGTACTTC.

The genes are TRBV20-1 and TRBJ1-6; 7 bases match TRBD1. Germline CDR1 is DFQATT and CDR2 is SNEGSKA (reference sequence). The junction had 8 bases not matched to a gene; V was cut back by 3 bases and J by 9 bases. This CDR3 has 14 residues. The CDR3 here is CSARPDRKGSPLHF. The CDR3 DNA reads TGCAGTGCTAGGCCGGACAGGAAAGGTTCACCCCTCCACTTT.

V and J are TRBV6-6 and TRBJ2-5; D gene ambiguous. The V and J ends lost 11 bases and 4 bases respectively, with 14 bases between them. The CDR3 loop spans 12 amino acids. In germline, CDR1 is MNHNY, CDR2 SVGAGI (reference sequence). This CDR3 reads CAGTRPSETQYF. CDR3 bases: TGTGCCGGCACCAGACCTTCAGAGACCCAGTACTTC.

The chain recombines TRBV5-1 with TRBJ1-6, with D hard to call. The germline V gene encodes CDR1 SGHRS and CDR2 YFSETQ. Trimming stripped 4 bases from V and 8 bases from J, with 13 bases between. The CDR3 is made up of 14 amino acids. CDR3 coding DNA: TGCGCCAGCAGCCCGGGGTCTGTGGATTCACCCCTCCACTTT. It yields the protein CASSPGSVDSPLHF.

The chain uses TRBV10-3 and TRBJ1-6; D possibly corresponds to TRBD1 (5 bases). The V end lost 2 bases, the J end lost 14 bases, and 13 bases lay between the germline ends. Germline V gene sequence: CDR1 ENHRY, CDR2 SYGVKD. This CDR3 comprises 13 residues. The CDR3 sequence: CAISEPGATALHF. The CDR3 DNA follows: TGTGCCATCAGTGAGCCCGGGGCCACGGCCCTCCACTTT.

This clonotype was seen a handful of times. The rearrangement uses TRBV9 and TRBJ2-5, with D tentatively TRBD1 (8 bases). The CDR3 is 14 residues long. Trimming shortened V by 2 bases and J by 11 bases, and 19 bases separated the two germline ends. Germline CDR1 is SGDLS and CDR2 is YYNGEE. For the CDR3, the DNA is TGTGCCAGCAGCGTCGACAGGGGAGGGTTGGAGCAGTACTTC. This encodes CASSVDRGGLEQYF.

This clonotype was detected only a few times. This chain joins TRBV6-5 and TRBJ2-7; D uncertain. The V gene's germline CDR1 is MNHEY and CDR2 SVGAGI. V was cut by 4 bases and J by 7 bases, with 26 bases left in between. The CDR3 contains 17 residues. CDR3 nucleotides: TGTGCCAGCAGTTCCCAGACCAGATCTGGCCCAATAGGGGAGCAGTACTTC. It encodes CASSSQTRSGPIGEQYF.

This clonotype has a handful of counts. This chain links TRBV7-9 with TRBJ2-5; D ambiguous. Germline-derived CDR1 and CDR2 are SEHNR and FQNEAQ (reference sequence). The V and J ends lost 8 bases and 4 bases respectively, with 11 bases between them. This CDR3 contains 12 residues. This CDR3 reads CASLGWGETQYF. The CDR3 DNA sequence: TGTGCCAGCCTAGGTTGGGGAGAGACCCAGTACTTC.

On this clonotype: One end of the junction is discordant with germline, which a read error may explain. J is TRBJ1-2 and V is TRBV29-1, with D possibly matching TRBD1 (5 bases). Per germline, CDR1 SQVTM and CDR2 ANQGSEA. This CDR3 comprises 13 residues. CDR3 protein: CSVERQGRGGHTF. The CDR3 nucleotides are TGCAGCGTTGAACGGCAGGGACGCGGTGGCCACACCTTC.

The chain links TRBV15 to TRBJ2-7, with D perhaps given as TRBD1 or TRBD2 (5 bases each). V lost 6 bases, J lost 2 bases, and 14 bases lay in between. The CDR3 runs 14 residues. Germline values: CDR1 LNHNV, CDR2 YYDKDF (reference sequence). The CDR3 is CATSTRDPTYEQYF. The CDR3 DNA is TGTGCCACCAGTACCAGGGACCCTACCTACGAGCAGTACTTC.

V is TRBV5-1 and J is TRBJ2-1; 16 nucleotides line up with TRBD2. V lost 5 bases to trimming and J lost 7 bases; unmatched junction nucleotides: 12. CDR1 is SGHRS, CDR2 YFSETQ, per germline. This CDR3 is 18 amino acids long. CDR3 DNA sequence: TGCGCCAGCAGTTCCGGGACTAGCGGGAGGGCCGGTACTAATGAGCAGTTCTTC. Translated, it gives CASSSGTSGRAGTNEQFF.

The count of this clonotype is one. This chain uses TRBV7-2 with TRBJ2-7; TRBD2 aligns across 9 bases. The junction had 7 bases not matched to a gene; V was cut back by 0 bases and J by 4 bases. Germline CDR1 is SGHTA and CDR2 is FQGNSA. CDR3 size: 16 residues. The DNA of the CDR3 is TGTGCCAGCAGCTTAGCTAAATCTAGCGGGATATACGAGCAGTACTTC. It is translated as CASSLAKSSGIYEQYF.

Only a few counts were recorded for this clonotype. The J gene is TRBJ2-3, the V gene TRBV29-1; the D call may be TRBD1 or TRBD2 (7 bases each). Germline V gives CDR1 SQVTM, CDR2 ANQGSEA. This CDR3 is built from 14 residues. V was trimmed by 4 bases and J by 3 bases, leaving 14 bases between them. CDR3 sequence (DNA): TGCAGCGTTGCGGGGGAGGGGGCGACAGATACGCAGTATTTT. It codes for CSVAGEGATDTQYF.

This clonotype was observed a few times. The genes are TRBV29-1 and TRBJ2-2, with 7 bases identical to TRBD1. This CDR3 spans 13 amino acids. V was pared by 6 bases and J by 7 bases, with 8 bases of the junction left unmatched. Germline V gives CDR1 SQVTM, CDR2 ANQGSEA. The CDR3, as DNA: TGCAGCGTGGACGAACAGGGGTTCGGGGAGCTGTTTTTT. The encoded protein is CSVDEQGFGELFF.

This clonotype was seen ten or more times. The rearrangement links TRBV7-2 to TRBJ1-1; TRBD1 might be the D (5 bases). This CDR3 has 14 amino acids. V lost 5 bases and J 1 base, leaving 11 bases between the germline ends. Per germline, CDR1 SGHTA and CDR2 FQGNSA. The CDR3 bases are TGTGCCAGCAGCCCCGGGGCCGCGAACACTGAAGCTTTCTTT. Its protein product is CASSPGAANTEAFF.

The J gene is TRBJ2-3, the V gene TRBV5-1; D is possibly TRBD1 or TRBD2 (5 bases each). The CDR3 extends over 14 amino acids. Looked up from germline, CDR1 is SGHRS and CDR2 is YFSETQ. Deletions cut 0 bases from V and 0 bases from J, with 5 bases between. CDR3 region: CASSLGDSTDTQYF. DNA of the CDR3: TGCGCCAGCAGCTTGGGGGACAGCACAGATACGCAGTATTTT.

This chain uses TRBV15 with TRBJ2-5, with TRBD2 matching 7 bases. Germline V gives CDR1 LNHNV, CDR2 YYDKDF (reference sequence). This CDR3 region has 16 residues. Losses at the gene ends were 2 bases for V and 5 bases for J; bases not matched to a gene: 11. The CDR3 DNA reads as TGTGCCACCAGCAGATTTAAGTCGCGGGAGAGGGAGACCCAGTACTTC. Amino acid sequence: CATSRFKSRERETQYF.

In its sample, this clonotype was seen a few times. This sequence joins TRBV9 and TRBJ2-6; TRBD2 might be the D (6 bases). CDR3 length: 17 residues. Germline V CDR1 and CDR2: SGDLS, YYNGEE. V was trimmed by 3 bases and J by 0 bases, leaving 13 bases between them. As DNA, the CDR3 is TGTGCCAGCAGCGCCGGGACTTCCATCTCTGGGGCCAACGTCCTGACTTTC. Translating it yields CASSAGTSISGANVLTF.

V is TRBV28 and J is TRBJ2-3; 8 nucleotides agree with TRBD2. The CDR3 sequence is 20 residues long. The V and J ends lost 6 bases and 2 bases, in that order; junction bases with no gene match: 22. Germline V CDR1 and CDR2: MDHEN, SYDVKM. The CDR3 reads CASSPMGGGKTSALTDTQYF. CDR3 nucleotide sequence: TGTGCCAGCAGCCCGATGGGAGGGGGGAAGACTAGCGCCCTCACAGATACGCAGTATTTT.

Details on this clonotype: A read error is possible here, since a much larger clone lies one base away. The chain uses TRBV14 and TRBJ2-5, with unresolved D. Trimming took 2 bases from V and 5 from J, leaving 6 bases between them. Germline loops: CDR1 SGHDN, CDR2 FVKESK. This CDR3 has 12 residues. The chain's CDR3 is CASSQILETQYF. The CDR3 DNA follows: TGTGCCAGCAGCCAAATTTTGGAGACCCAGTACTTC.

The rearrangement uses TRBV14 and TRBJ1-1; 7 nucleotides align to TRBD1. Germline V lookup: CDR1 SGHDN, CDR2 FVKESK. V trimming: 5 bases; J trimming: 5 bases; junction bases outside the gene matches: 8. The CDR3 totals 14 residues. CDR3 protein: CASSYRGWNTEAFF. CDR3 DNA: TGTGCCAGCAGCTACAGGGGTTGGAATACTGAAGCTTTCTTT.

This clonotype has just a few counts. The gene calls are TRBV25-1 and TRBJ1-2; D is possibly TRBD1 (5 bases). The CDR3 covers 15 residues. The germline CDR1 and CDR2 sequences are MGHDK and SYGVNS. The germline V and J ends were trimmed by 5 bases and 8 bases, with 21 bases remaining between them. The CDR3 DNA reads TGTGCCAGCAGTTCACGGACAAATAGGGCTATGGGCTACACCTTC. Translating it yields CASSSRTNRAMGYTF.

CDR3 sequence reads: CASSQGQGARPALHF. The CDR3 DNA reads as TGTGCCAGCAGCCAGGGACAGGGGGCGCGTCCCGCCCTCCACTTT. This chain uses TRBV3-1 with TRBJ1-6; 12 nucleotides line up with TRBD1. Losses at the gene ends were 3 bases for V and 14 bases for J; bases not matched to a gene: 8. CDR1 LGHDT and CDR2 YNNKEL come from the germline V gene (reference sequence). The CDR3 is 15 residues long.

The chain uses TRBV15 and TRBJ2-1, with TRBD2 matching 13 bases. The ends lost 0 bases at V and 7 bases at J; junction bases unmatched: 6. The CDR3 covers 17 residues. Germline loops: CDR1 LNHNV, CDR2 YYDKDF (reference sequence). CDR3 in DNA: TGTGCCACCAGCAGAGATCTACTAGCGGGAGGGAGTAATGAGCAGTTCTTC. Translating gives CATSRDLLAGGSNEQFF.